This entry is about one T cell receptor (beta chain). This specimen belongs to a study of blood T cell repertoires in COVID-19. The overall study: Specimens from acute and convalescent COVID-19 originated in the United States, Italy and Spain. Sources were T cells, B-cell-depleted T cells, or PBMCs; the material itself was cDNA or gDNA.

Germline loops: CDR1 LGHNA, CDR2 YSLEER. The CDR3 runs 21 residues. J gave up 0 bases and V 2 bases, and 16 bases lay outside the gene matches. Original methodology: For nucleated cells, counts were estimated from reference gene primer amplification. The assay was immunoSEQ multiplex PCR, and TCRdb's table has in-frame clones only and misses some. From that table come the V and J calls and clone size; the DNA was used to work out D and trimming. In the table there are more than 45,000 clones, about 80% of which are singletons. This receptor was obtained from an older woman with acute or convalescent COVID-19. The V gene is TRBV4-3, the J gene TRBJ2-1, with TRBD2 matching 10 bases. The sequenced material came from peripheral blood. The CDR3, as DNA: TGCGCCAGCAGCCAACGTATGGTCCAGCGGGGGGGAGTTGACTCCTACAATGAGCAGTTCTTC. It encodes CASSQRMVQRGGVDSYNEQFF.